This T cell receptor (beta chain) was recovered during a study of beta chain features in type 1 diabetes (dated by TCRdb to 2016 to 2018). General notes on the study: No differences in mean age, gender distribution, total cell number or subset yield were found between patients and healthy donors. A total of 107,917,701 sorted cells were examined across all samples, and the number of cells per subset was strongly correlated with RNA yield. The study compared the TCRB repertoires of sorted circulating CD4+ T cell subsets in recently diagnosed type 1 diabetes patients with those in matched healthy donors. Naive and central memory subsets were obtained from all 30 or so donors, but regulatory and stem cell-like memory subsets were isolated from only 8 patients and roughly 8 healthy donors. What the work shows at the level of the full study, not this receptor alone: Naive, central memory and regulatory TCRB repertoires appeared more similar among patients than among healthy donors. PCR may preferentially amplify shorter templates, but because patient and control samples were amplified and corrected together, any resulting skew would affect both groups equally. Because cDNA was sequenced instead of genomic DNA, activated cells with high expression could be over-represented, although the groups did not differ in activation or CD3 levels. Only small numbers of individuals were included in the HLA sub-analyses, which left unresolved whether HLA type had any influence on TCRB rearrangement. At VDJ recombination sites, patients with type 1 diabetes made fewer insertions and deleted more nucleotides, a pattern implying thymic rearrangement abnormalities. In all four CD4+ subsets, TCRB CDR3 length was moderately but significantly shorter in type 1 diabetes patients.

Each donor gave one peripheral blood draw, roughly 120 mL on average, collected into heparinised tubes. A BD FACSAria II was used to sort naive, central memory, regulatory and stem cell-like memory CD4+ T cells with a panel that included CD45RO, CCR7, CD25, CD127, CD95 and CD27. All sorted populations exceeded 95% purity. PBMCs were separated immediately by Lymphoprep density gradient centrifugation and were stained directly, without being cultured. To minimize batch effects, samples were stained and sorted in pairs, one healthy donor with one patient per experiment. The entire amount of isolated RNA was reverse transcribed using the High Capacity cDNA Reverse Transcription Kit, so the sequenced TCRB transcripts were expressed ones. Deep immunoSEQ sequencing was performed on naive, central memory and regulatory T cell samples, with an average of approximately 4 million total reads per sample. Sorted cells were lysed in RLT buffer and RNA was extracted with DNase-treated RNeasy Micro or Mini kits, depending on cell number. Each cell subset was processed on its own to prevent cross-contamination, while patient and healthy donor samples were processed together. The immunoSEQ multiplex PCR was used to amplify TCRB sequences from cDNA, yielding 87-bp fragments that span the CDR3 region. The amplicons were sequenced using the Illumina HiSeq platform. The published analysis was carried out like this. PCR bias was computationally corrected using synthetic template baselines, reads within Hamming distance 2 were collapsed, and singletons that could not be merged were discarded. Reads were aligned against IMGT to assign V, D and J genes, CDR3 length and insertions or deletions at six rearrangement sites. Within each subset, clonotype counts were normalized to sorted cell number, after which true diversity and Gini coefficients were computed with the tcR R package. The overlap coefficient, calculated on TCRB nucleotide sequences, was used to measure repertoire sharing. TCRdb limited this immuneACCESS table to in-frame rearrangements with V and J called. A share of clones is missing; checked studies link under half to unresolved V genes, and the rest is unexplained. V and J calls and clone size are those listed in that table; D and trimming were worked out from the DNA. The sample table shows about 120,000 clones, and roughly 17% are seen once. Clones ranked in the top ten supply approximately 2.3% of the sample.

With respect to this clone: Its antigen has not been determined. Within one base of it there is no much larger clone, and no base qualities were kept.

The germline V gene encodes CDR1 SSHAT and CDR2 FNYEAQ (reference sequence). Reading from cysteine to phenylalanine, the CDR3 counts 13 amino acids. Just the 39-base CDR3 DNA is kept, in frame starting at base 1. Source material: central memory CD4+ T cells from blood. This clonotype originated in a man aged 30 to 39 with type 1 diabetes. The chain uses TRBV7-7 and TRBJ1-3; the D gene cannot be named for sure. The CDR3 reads CASSVGSGNTIYF. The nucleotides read TGTGCTAGCTCCGTCGGGTCTGGAAACACCATATATTTT. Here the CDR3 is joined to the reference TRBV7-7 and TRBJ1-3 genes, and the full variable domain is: GAGVSQSPRYKVTKRGQDVTLRCDPISSHATLYWYQQALGQGPEFLTYFNYEAQPDKSGLPSDRFSAERPEGSISTLTIQRTEQRDSAMYRCASSVGSGNTIYFGEGSWLTVV.